A single sample gave rise to the 28 T cell receptor beta chains below, sequenced in a study of T cells in women clearing cervical HPV infection. Sequenced by immunoSEQ multiplex PCR; TCRdb stores in-frame clones only, minus some. The sample's table shows 25,000 to 35,000 clones. The material sequenced was blood buffy coat. These receptors came from a woman between 18 and 75 years old with a cervical HPV16 infection that either progressed to CIN3+ or cleared (not recorded which).

In the case of this clone: Coverage ceases 3 residues before the CDR3 finishes, and the germline J gene fills in the end. The chain carries TRBV18 and TRBJ2-7; 10 nucleotides match TRBD2. Germline loops: CDR1 KGHSH, CDR2 LQKENI. The CDR3 runs to 15 residues. Germline trimming cut 5 bases from V and 0 bases from J; bases unmatched to any gene: 4. CDR3 DNA (partial): TGTGCCAGCTCAAGTAGCGGGGGGAACTCCTACGAG. It translates to CASSSSGGNSYE. The whole CDR3 protein reads CASSSSGGNSYEQYF.

The CDR3 spells CASSQDVALGAFF. The sequenced part of the CDR3 DNA is TGTGCCAGCAGCCAAGATGTTGCCCTAGGA. The V and J genes are TRBV14 and TRBJ1-1; D uncertain. The CDR3 goes on 3 residues after the read ends, and that part is filled in from the germline J gene. The CDR3 spans 13 residues. Germline lookup yields CDR1 SGHDN and CDR2 FVKESK.

Incomplete CDR3 DNA: TGTGCCAGCAGGTCACCCGTCGGGACAGGGCTTTCACCC. Residues: CASRSPVGTGLSP. The full CDR3 sequence reads CASRSPVGTGLSPLHF. The chain employs TRBV28 and TRBJ1-6, with TRBD1 matching 9 bases. Read sequence stops 3 residues before the CDR3 end, and the germline J gene provides the missing end. Germline values: CDR1 MDHEN, CDR2 SYDVKM. The CDR3 loop spans 16 amino acids. V lost 6 bases and J lost 9; bases outside the gene matches: 12.

Remarks on this clone: Sequencing ends 3 residues short of the CDR3 end; the germline J gene provides the rest. This sequence joins TRBV19 and TRBJ2-4, with TRBD2 matching 7 bases. V shed 5 bases, J shed 3 bases, and the junction held 13 bases outside the gene matches. This CDR3 comprises 17 residues. The V gene's germline CDR1 is LNHDA and CDR2 SQIVND (reference sequence). The part of the CDR3 DNA that was read is TGTGCCAGTAGTTCCTTGGGGGACTACTCTTACAAAAACATT. Translating gives CASSSLGDYSYKNI. From start to end, the CDR3 is CASSSLGDYSYKNIQYF.

The CDR3 here is CASSPSGGTYNEQFF. The DNA read from the CDR3 is TGTGCCAGCAGTCCTAGCGGGGGGACCTACAATGAG. This rearrangement joins TRBV7-8 to TRBJ2-1; 11 bases map to TRBD2. The read gets to within 3 residues of the CDR3 end, and the germline J gene fills in the rest. Germline V gives CDR1 SGHVS, CDR2 FQNEAQ. The CDR3 runs 15 residues. The V gene end was trimmed by 6 bases and the J gene end by 2 bases; junction bases not matched to a gene: 3.

To note about this clone: The read terminates 3 residues ahead of where the CDR3 ends, so the germline J gene completes it. The J gene is TRBJ2-3, the V gene TRBV10-1; D possibly corresponds to TRBD2 (6 bases). V lost 0 bases and J lost 3, with 13 bases in between. There are 16 residues in the CDR3. Per the germline V gene, CDR1 is WNHNN and CDR2 is SYGVQD (reference sequence). The DNA read from the CDR3 is TGCGCCAGCAGTGAGTCCCCGGGACTTCGAACAGATACG. It yields the protein CASSESPGLRTDT. The full CDR3 reads CASSESPGLRTDTQYF.

Notes on this clone: The read ends 3 residues early relative to the CDR3; the germline J gene fills the gap. This chain joins TRBV28 and TRBJ2-7, with D maybe TRBD1 (6 bases). Trimming shortened V by 6 bases and J by 0 bases, and 18 bases separated the two germline ends. From germline, CDR1 is MDHEN and CDR2 SYDVKM. CDR3 length: 16 amino acids. Partial CDR3 DNA: TGTGCCAGCAGACCTTTCGGGACACCGAGCTCCTACGAG. Residues: CASRPFGTPSSYE. The full CDR3 reads CASRPFGTPSSYEQYF.

CDR3: CASSDLGGGNYGYTF. CDR3 DNA, as far as it was read: TGTGCCAGCAGTGATCTTGGGGGGGGGAACTATGGC. The chain carries TRBV6-1 and TRBJ1-2; D is perhaps TRBD1 (5 bases). The CDR3 end falls 3 residues outside the read, so it is completed with the germline J gene. This CDR3 is built from 15 residues. Trimming cost V 3 bases and J 2 bases, with 13 bases left between them. CDR1 and CDR2 from the germline V gene are MNHNS and SASEGT.

With regard to this clone: The sequenced fragment ends 3 residues before the CDR3 boundary, so the rest is inferred from the germline J gene. The rearrangement joins TRBV19 to TRBJ2-1; 11 nucleotides line up with TRBD2. Unmatched junction bases numbered 7, after V lost 7 bases and J lost 5 bases. Germline-derived CDR1 and CDR2 are LNHDA and SQIVND (reference sequence). The CDR3 sequence is 15 residues long. CDR3 protein: CASIARLAGNNEQFF. The sequenced CDR3 bases are TGTGCCAGTATAGCTAGACTAGCGGGGAACAATGAG.

With regard to this clone: The read ends 3 residues early relative to the CDR3; the germline J gene fills the gap. The V and J genes are TRBV30 and TRBJ2-7, with D maybe TRBD2 (6 bases). V lost 0 bases and J 3 bases, leaving 9 bases between the germline ends. Looked up from germline, CDR1 is GTSNPN and CDR2 is SVGIG (reference sequence). The CDR3 covers 13 residues. CDR3 residues: CAWSVRDFYEQYF. CDR3 DNA, as far as it was read: TGTGCCTGGAGTGTACGGGACTTCTACGAG.

The sequenced CDR3 bases are TGTGCCAGCAGTCCGATAGCGGGGAGCGGACAAGAGACC. Residues: CASSPIAGSGQET. The whole CDR3 is CASSPIAGSGQETQYF. This chain uses TRBV28 with TRBJ2-5; 8 bases line up with TRBD2. The CDR3 is cut off 3 residues early in the read; its end comes from the germline J gene. Germline V gives CDR1 MDHEN, CDR2 SYDVKM. Unmatched junction bases numbered 10, after V lost 5 bases and J lost 2 bases. The CDR3 consists of 16 residues.

A word on this clone: The read terminates 3 residues before the CDR3 end, so the remaining end is supplied by the germline J gene. The chain has TRBV10-3 and TRBJ2-7; 8 bases align to TRBD1. Germline V gene data show CDR1 as ENHRY and CDR2 as SYGVKD. This CDR3 has 14 amino acids. The junction had 8 bases not matched to a gene; V was cut back by 4 bases and J by 6 bases. CDR3 DNA, as far as it was read: TGTGCCATCAGTGTATCAGGGGGCGAGAGCGAG. It specifies CAISVSGGESE. The whole CDR3 protein reads CAISVSGGESEQYF.

Remarks on this clone: The missing CDR3 end, 3 residues past where the read stops, is filled in from the germline J gene. The rearrangement joins TRBV7-9 to TRBJ2-5; D might be TRBD2 (5 bases). Trimming stripped 5 bases from V and 1 base from J, with 8 bases between. The length of the CDR3 is 13 residues. Germline V gene data show CDR1 as SEHNR and CDR2 as FQNEAQ (reference sequence). CDR3 loop: CASSQSGQETQYF. Partial CDR3 DNA: TGTGCCAGCAGCCAGAGCGGCCAAGAGACC.

About this clone: The read finishes 3 residues shy of the CDR3 end, and the germline J gene is used to complete it. This sequence joins TRBV4-1 and TRBJ1-2; no reliable D call. There are 13 residues in the CDR3. V was pared by 0 bases and J by 6 bases, with 8 bases between. Germline V CDR1 and CDR2: MGHRA, YSYEKL. Incomplete CDR3 DNA: TGCGCCAGCAGCCAAGAAATTAGTGATGGC. This encodes CASSQEISDG. The whole CDR3 protein is CASSQEISDGYTF.

About this clone itself: With the read ending 3 residues before the CDR3 end, the germline J gene is used to fill in that end. The V and J genes are TRBV19 and TRBJ1-2; 9 positions agree with TRBD1. The CDR3 runs to 19 residues. The germline gives CDR1 LNHDA, CDR2 SQIVND (reference sequence). Trimming took 5 bases from V and 3 from J; bases not matched to a gene: 19. CDR3 bases read: TGTGCCAGTAGTCCGCGGACAGGGGCCACCTCGGGGCCTTACTATGGC. Translation gives CASSPRTGATSGPYYG. The full CDR3 reads CASSPRTGATSGPYYGYTF.

A remark on this clone: With the read ending 3 residues before the CDR3 end, the germline J gene is used to fill in that end. V usage is TRBV14 and J usage is TRBJ2-7, with D maybe TRBD2 (5 bases). This CDR3 spans 15 amino acids. Germline CDR1 SGHDN, CDR2 FVKESK. Between the trimmed V and J ends, which lost 2 bases and 2 bases, there was a span of 13 bases. The CDR3 spells CASSQNGLLPYEQYF. CDR3 bases read: TGTGCCAGCAGCCAAAATGGACTCTTACCCTACGAG. Full variable domain (outside the CDR3, taken from reference TRBV14 and TRBJ2-7): EAGVTQFPSHSVIEKGQTVTLRCDPISGHDNLYWYRRVMGKEIKFLLHFVKESKQDESGMPNNRFLAERTGGTYSTLKVQPAELEDSGVYFCASSQNGLLPYEQYFGPGTRLTVT.

A word on this clone: The read terminates 3 residues ahead of where the CDR3 ends, so the germline J gene completes it. The rearrangement joins TRBV10-2 to TRBJ2-3; D not resolved. The CDR3 totals 13 residues. V lost 3 bases and J lost 4, with 8 bases in between. The germline gives CDR1 WSHSY, CDR2 SAAADI. CDR3 sequence: CASSDPAADTQYF. The DNA read from the CDR3 is TGCGCCAGCAGTGACCCGGCGGCAGATACG.

A word on this clone: The sequenced fragment ends 3 residues before the CDR3 boundary, so the rest is inferred from the germline J gene. V and J are TRBV24-1 and TRBJ2-2; D perhaps matches TRBD1 (5 bases). The CDR3 is made up of 15 amino acids. The V and J ends lost 2 bases and 3 bases respectively, with 9 bases between them. Germline loops: CDR1 KGHDR, CDR2 SFDVKD. CDR3 in amino acids: CATSDSVRDTGELFF. The sequenced part of the CDR3 DNA is TGTGCCACCAGTGATTCAGTCAGGGACACCGGGGAG.

As regards this clone: The read ends 3 residues shy of where the CDR3 ends; the end is completed using the germline J gene. The V call is TRBV5-1, the J call TRBJ2-2; D is ambiguous. V shed 2 bases and J shed 0 bases, with 8 bases lying between them. Per germline, CDR1 SGHRS and CDR2 YFSETQ. CDR3 size: 15 residues. The CDR3 loop reads CASSFTSANTGELFF. The CDR3 bases that were read are TGCGCCAGCAGCTTTACTTCGGCGAACACCGGGGAG.

Remarks on this clone: Read data end 3 residues before the CDR3 end; the end is taken from the germline J gene. V usage is TRBV28 and J usage is TRBJ1-3; D ambiguous. Germline CDR1 reads MDHEN; CDR2 reads SYDVKM. There are 16 residues in the CDR3. Trimming stripped 4 bases from V and 0 bases from J, with 13 bases between. The part of the CDR3 DNA that was read is TGTGCCAGCAGTTCCCCCGGCAGGAGCTCTGGAAACACC. Encoded protein: CASSSPGRSSGNT. The entire CDR3 is CASSSPGRSSGNTIYF. Based on the CDR3 plus reference TRBV28 and TRBJ1-3, the full variable domain is DVKVTQSSRYLVKRTGEKVFLECVQDMDHENMFWYRQDPGLGLRLIYFSYDVKMKEKGDIPEGYSVSREKKERFSLILESASTNQTSMYLCASSSPGRSSGNTIYFGEGSWLTVV.

As concerns this clone: The read finishes 3 residues shy of the CDR3 end, and the germline J gene is used to complete it. The gene calls are TRBV2 and TRBJ2-7; 7 positions match TRBD1. The CDR3 sequence is 13 residues long. Germline CDR1 reads SNHLY; CDR2 reads FYNNEI. V was clipped by 8 bases and J by 0 bases; unmatched bases: 4. The sequenced part of the CDR3 DNA is TGTGCCAGCCTCGGACAGGCCTCCTACGAG. Amino acids: CASLGQASYE. The whole CDR3 protein is CASLGQASYEQYF.

Concerning this clone: The read is 3 residues too short to cover the CDR3 end, so that end is filled in from the germline J gene. The chain joins TRBV20-1 to TRBJ2-3; 9 nucleotides agree with TRBD2. Germline V gene sequence: CDR1 DFQATT, CDR2 SNEGSKA (reference sequence). V shed 6 bases and J 5 bases; nucleotides not matched to a gene: 12. The CDR3 has 15 amino acids. The CDR3 bases that were read are TGCAGTGCGGAGGACAAGCGGGGGGTTGTAGATACG. Protein product: CSAEDKRGVVDT. The full CDR3 reads CSAEDKRGVVDTQYF.

Notes on this clone: The read ends 3 residues early relative to the CDR3; the germline J gene fills the gap. V gene TRBV15 combines with J gene TRBJ1-3; D gene uncertain. The ends were cut back, 0 bases at V and 1 base at J, with 10 bases in the middle. Germline CDR1 LNHNV, CDR2 YYDKDF (reference sequence). The CDR3 totals 16 residues. CDR3 residues: CATSRDKGSSGNTIYF. Partial CDR3 DNA: TGTGCCACCAGCAGAGATAAGGGCTCTTCTGGAAACACC.

Comment on this clone: From the germline J gene comes the end of the CDR3, since the read stops 3 residues before it. V usage is TRBV5-6 and J usage is TRBJ1-2, with a tentative D call TRBD1 (6 bases). The germline V gene encodes CDR1 SGHDT and CDR2 YYEEEE. V was trimmed by 0 bases and J by 5 bases, leaving 11 bases between them. The CDR3 sequence is 14 residues long. CDR3 DNA (partial): TGTGCCAGCAGCTTGGACAGGGCGGGTTATGGC. It is translated as CASSLDRAGYG. The whole CDR3 is CASSLDRAGYGYTF.

Worth noting for this clone: The CDR3 end is not reached by the read, which stops 3 residues before it; the germline J gene fills it in. The chain couples TRBV7-8 to TRBJ2-5; 12 bases map to TRBD2. J gave up 3 bases and V 6 bases, and 5 bases lay outside the gene matches. The CDR3 length is 15 residues. Germline lookup yields CDR1 SGHVS and CDR2 FQNEAQ. Incomplete CDR3 DNA: TGTGCCAGCAGGCCCCGACTAGCGGGGGAAGAGACC. It encodes CASRPRLAGEET. The CDR3 reads in full as CASRPRLAGEETQYF.

Details on this clone: The observed sequence ends 3 residues before the CDR3 terminus, with the missing tail filled in from the germline J gene. The genes are TRBV2 and TRBJ2-7; maybe TRBD2 (5 bases). V lost 8 bases, J lost 3 bases, and 11 bases lay in between. CDR3 length equals 12 residues. Germline values: CDR1 SNHLY, CDR2 FYNNEI. The CDR3 protein is CASLGLNYEQYF. The sequenced CDR3 bases are TGTGCCAGCCTCGGACTCAACTACGAG. Together with reference TRBV2 and TRBJ2-7, the CDR3 gives the full variable domain: EPEVTQTPSHQVTQMGQEVILRCVPISNHLYFYWYRQILGQKVEFLVSFYNNEISEKSEIFDDQFSVERPDGSNFTLKIRSTKLEDSAMYFCASLGLNYEQYFGPGTRLTVT.

Turning to this clone: The DNA ends 3 residues before the CDR3 does, and the rest of the CDR3 is filled in from the germline J gene. The rearrangement links TRBV4-1 to TRBJ1-5, with 8 bases identical to TRBD1. CDR1 MGHRA and CDR2 YSYEKL come from the germline V gene. The length of the CDR3 is 14 residues. The trim removed 4 bases at V and 4 bases at J, leaving 3 bases unmatched. CDR3 DNA (partial): TGCGCCAGCAGCCTGGGACAGGTGAATCAGCCC. Residues: CASSLGQVNQP. The whole CDR3 is CASSLGQVNQPQHF.

Note on this clone: The CDR3 end falls 3 residues outside the read, so it is completed with the germline J gene. The chain recombines TRBV18 with TRBJ2-3; 12 bases agree with TRBD2. CDR3 size: 16 residues. CDR1 and CDR2 (germline): KGHSH, LQKENI. Trimming took 4 bases from V and 5 from J; bases not matched to a gene: 7. The CDR3 bases that were read are TGTGCCAGCTCACGGGGACTAGCGGGTCTCGAAGATACG. This translates into CASSRGLAGLEDT. The whole CDR3 sequence is CASSRGLAGLEDTQYF.